This T cell receptor beta chain was recovered during a study of T cell responses to AZD1222 COVID-19 vaccine. General study results and limits: Clonal diversity was possibly underestimated; the donors were predominantly white British and more often female. Rises in breadth and depth of Spike-specific TCRs came after two AZD1222 doses. Repertoire sampling was restricted to post-peak T cell response timepoints. The number of AZD1222 recipients seropositive at baseline was only five to seven.

Profiled with immunoSEQ multiplex PCR; TCRdb holds only in-frame clones, not every one. The table lists 150,000 to 200,000 clones, about nine tenths of them singletons. Note on this clone: Its antigen is still unknown.

The CDR3 has 14 residues. V gave up 7 bases and J gave up 8 bases, with 19 bases separating them. Germline V gene data show CDR1 as SGHRS and CDR2 as YFSETQ. The gene calls are TRBV5-1 and TRBJ2-1; D may match TRBD1 or TRBD2 (5 bases each). The sequencing here drew on peripheral blood, taken on day 0 of AZD1222 vaccination. This receptor was obtained from an adult in good health. The CDR3 loop is CASDSGTTGDEQFF. CDR3 sequence (DNA): TGCGCCAGCGACTCCGGGACCACTGGGGATGAGCAGTTCTTC.